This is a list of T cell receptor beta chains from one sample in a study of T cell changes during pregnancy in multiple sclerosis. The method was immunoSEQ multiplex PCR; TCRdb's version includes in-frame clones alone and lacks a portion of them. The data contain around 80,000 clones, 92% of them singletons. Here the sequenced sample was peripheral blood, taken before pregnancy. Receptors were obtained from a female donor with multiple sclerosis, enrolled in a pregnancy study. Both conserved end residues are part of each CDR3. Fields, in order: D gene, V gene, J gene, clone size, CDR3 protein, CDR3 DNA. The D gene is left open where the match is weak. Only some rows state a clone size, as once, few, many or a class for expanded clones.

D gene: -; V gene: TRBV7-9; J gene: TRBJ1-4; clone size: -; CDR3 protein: CASSFLSGRGNEKLFF; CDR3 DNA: TGTGCCAGCAGCTTTCTATCAGGACGGGGTAATGAAAAACTGTTTTTT
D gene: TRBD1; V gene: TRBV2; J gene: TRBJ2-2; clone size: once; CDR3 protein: CASSDRTGLNTGELFF; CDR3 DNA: TGTGCCAGCAGTGATAGGACAGGGCTAAACACCGGGGAGCTGTTTTTT
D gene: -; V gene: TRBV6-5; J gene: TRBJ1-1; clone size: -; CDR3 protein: CASSLLLENTEAFF; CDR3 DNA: TGTGCCAGCAGCCTACTTTTAGAGAACACTGAAGCTTTCTTT
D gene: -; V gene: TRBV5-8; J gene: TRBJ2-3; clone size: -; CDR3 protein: CASSLIDTALRDTQYF; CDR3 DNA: TGTGCCAGCAGCCTCATTGACACCGCTCTCAGGGATACGCAGTATTTT
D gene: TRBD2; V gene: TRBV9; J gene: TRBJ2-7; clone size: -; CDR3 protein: CASSVDPSGRWYEQYF; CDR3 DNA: TGTGCCAGCAGCGTAGATCCTAGCGGGAGATGGTACGAGCAGTACTTC
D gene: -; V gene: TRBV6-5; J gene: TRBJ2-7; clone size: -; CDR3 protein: CASSYQGQSYEQYF; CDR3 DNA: TGTGCCAGCAGTTACCAGGGACAATCCTACGAGCAGTACTTC
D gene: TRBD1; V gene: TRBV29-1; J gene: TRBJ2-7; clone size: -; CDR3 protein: CSVGGQGWEQYF; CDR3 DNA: TGCAGCGTAGGGGGACAGGGCTGGGAGCAGTACTTC
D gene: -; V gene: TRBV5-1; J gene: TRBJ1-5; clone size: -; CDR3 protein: CASSLSGYSNQPQHF; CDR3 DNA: TGCGCCAGCAGCTTAAGCGGATATAGCAATCAGCCCCAGCATTTT
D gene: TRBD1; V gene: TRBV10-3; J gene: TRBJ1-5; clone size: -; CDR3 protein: CAIRGTGDQPQHF; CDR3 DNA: TGTGCCATCAGGGGGACAGGGGATCAGCCCCAGCATTTT
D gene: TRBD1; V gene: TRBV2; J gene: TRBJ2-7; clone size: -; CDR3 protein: CASGDRHYEQYF; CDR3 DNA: TGTGCCAGCGGGGACAGACATTACGAGCAGTACTTC
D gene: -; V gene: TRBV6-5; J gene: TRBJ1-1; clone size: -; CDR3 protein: CASFRDSFRGEAFF; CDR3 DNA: TGTGCCAGCTTCCGAGACAGCTTCAGAGGAGAAGCTTTCTTT
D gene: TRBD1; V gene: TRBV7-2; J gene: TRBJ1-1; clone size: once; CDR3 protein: CASSLALEGAYTEAFF; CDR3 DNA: TGTGCCAGCAGCTTAGCGCTTGAGGGGGCGTACACTGAAGCTTTCTTT
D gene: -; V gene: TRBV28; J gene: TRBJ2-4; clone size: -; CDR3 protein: CASANPGFAKNIQYF; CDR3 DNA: TGTGCCAGCGCGAACCCAGGGTTTGCCAAAAACATTCAGTACTTC
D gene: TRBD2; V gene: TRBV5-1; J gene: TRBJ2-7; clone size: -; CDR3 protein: CASSFWTSGLFYEQYF; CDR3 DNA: TGCGCCAGCAGCTTCTGGACTAGCGGGCTATTTTACGAGCAGTACTTC
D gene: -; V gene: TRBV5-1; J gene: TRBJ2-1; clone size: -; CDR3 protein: CASSSTAGLAYNEQFF; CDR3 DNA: TGCGCCAGCAGCTCTACCGCGGGGTTAGCCTACAATGAGCAGTTCTTC
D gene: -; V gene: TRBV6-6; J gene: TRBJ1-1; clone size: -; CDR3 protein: CGTERNENTEAFF; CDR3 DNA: TGTGGAACGGAGAGGAACGAAAACACTGAAGCTTTCTTT
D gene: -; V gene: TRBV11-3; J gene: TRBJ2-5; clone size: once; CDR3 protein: CASSLRRGTLIQETQYF; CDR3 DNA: TGTGCCAGCAGCTTACGTCGTGGGACTCTTATCCAAGAGACCCAGTACTTC
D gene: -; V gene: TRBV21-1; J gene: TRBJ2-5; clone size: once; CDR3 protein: CASSKISEGGGTQYF; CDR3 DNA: TGTGCCAGCAGCAAAATCAGCGAGGGCGGGGGAACCCAGTACTTC
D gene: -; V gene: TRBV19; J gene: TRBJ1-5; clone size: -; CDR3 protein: CASSKSGGSDQPQHF; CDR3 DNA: TGTGCCAGTAGTAAGAGTGGGGGGTCCGATCAGCCCCAGCATTTT
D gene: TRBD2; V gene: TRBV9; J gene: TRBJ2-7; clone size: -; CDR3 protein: CASSEGLSYEQYF; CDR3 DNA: TGTGCCAGCAGCGAGGGACTATCCTACGAGCAGTACTTC
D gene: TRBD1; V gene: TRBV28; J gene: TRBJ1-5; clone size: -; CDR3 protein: CASSPGTGGYNQPQHF; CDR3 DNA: TGTGCCAGCAGTCCCGGGACAGGGGGCTACAATCAGCCCCAGCATTTT
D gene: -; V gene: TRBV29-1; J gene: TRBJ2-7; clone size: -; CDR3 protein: CSVEGGAGNEQYF; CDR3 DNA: TGCAGCGTTGAAGGTGGGGCAGGGAACGAGCAGTACTTC
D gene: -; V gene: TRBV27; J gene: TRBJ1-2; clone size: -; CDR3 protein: CASSFGGVNPRGYTF; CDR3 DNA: TGTGCCAGCAGTTTTGGCGGGGTGAACCCTAGGGGCTACACCTTC
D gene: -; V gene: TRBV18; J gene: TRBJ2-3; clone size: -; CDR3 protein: CASSPSAVFGDTQYF; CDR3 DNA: TGTGCCAGCTCACCCAGTGCAGTCTTCGGGGATACGCAGTATTTT
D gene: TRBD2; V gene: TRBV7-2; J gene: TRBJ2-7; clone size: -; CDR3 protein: CASSLGWGEGDEQYF; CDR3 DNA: TGTGCCAGCAGCTTAGGCTGGGGGGAGGGAGACGAGCAGTACTTC
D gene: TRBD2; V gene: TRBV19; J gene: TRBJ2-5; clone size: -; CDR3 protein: CASSISSGRAQETQYF; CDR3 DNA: TGTGCCAGTAGTATCTCTAGCGGGAGGGCCCAAGAGACCCAGTACTTC
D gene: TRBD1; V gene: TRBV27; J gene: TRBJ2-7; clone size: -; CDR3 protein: CASSRTGTYEQYF; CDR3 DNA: TGTGCCAGCAGTCGGACAGGCACCTACGAGCAGTACTTC
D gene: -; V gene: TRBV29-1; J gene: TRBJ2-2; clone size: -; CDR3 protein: CSVARGTGELFF; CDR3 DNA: TGCAGCGTTGCCCGCGGGACCGGGGAGCTGTTTTTT
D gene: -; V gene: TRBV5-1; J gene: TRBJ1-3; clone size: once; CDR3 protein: CASRTGLSGNTIYF; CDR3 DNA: TGCGCCAGCAGAACAGGCCTCTCTGGAAACACCATATATTTT
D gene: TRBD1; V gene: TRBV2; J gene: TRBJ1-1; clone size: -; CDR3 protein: CASSGRDSRNTEAFF; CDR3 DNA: TGTGCCAGCAGTGGACGGGACAGCCGGAACACTGAAGCTTTCTTT
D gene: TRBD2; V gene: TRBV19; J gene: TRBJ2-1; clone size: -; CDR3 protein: CASSIAGGTNEQFF; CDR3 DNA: TGTGCCAGTAGTATAGCGGGAGGAACAAATGAGCAGTTCTTC
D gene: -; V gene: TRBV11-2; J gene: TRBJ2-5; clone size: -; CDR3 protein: CASSLGTQETQYF; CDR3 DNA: TGTGCCAGCAGCTTAGGGACTCAAGAGACCCAGTACTTC
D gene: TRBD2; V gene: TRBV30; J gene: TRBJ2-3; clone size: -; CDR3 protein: CAWTLSSGADTQYF; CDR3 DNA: TGTGCCTGGACCCTCTCTAGCGGGGCAGATACGCAGTATTTT
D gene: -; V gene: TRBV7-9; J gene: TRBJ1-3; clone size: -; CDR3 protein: CASSLIRARAGNTIYF; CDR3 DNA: -
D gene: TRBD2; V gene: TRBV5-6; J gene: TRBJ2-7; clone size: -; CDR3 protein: CASSLGAGTSRPEQYF; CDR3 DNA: TGTGCCAGCAGCTTGGGCGCCGGGACTAGCCGGCCTGAGCAGTACTTC
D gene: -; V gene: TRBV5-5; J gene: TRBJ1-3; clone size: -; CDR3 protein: CASKFTWAGSGNTIYF; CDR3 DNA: TGTGCCAGCAAATTCACCTGGGCCGGCTCTGGAAACACCATATATTTT
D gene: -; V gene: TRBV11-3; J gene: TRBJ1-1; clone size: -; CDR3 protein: CASSAGRGTEAFF; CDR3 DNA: TGTGCCAGCAGCGCCGGAAGAGGCACTGAAGCTTTCTTT
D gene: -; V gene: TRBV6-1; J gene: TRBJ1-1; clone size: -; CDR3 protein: CASREISGIGFF; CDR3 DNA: TGTGCCAGCAGGGAGATTTCCGGAATCGGTTTCTTT
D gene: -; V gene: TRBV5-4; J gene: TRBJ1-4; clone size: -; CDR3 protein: CASREGGNEKLFF; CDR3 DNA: TGTGCCAGCAGGGAGGGTGGTAATGAAAAACTGTTTTTT
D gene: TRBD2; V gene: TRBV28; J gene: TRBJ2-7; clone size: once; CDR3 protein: CASSSGLAGYEQYF; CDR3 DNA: TGTGCCAGCAGTTCGGGACTAGCGGGCTACGAGCAGTACTTC
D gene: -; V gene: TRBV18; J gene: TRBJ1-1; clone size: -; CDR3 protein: CASSEGELTEAFF; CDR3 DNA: TGTGCCAGCTCAGAGGGAGAGCTCACTGAAGCTTTCTTT
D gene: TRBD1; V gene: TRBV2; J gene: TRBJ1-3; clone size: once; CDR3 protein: CASSEARWDRGLSGNTIYF; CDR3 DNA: TGTGCCAGCAGTGAAGCGCGCTGGGACAGGGGGCTCTCTGGAAACACCATATATTTT
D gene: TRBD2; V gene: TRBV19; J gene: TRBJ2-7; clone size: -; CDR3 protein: CASSRASGATFYEQYF; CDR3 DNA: TGTGCCAGTAGTAGGGCTAGCGGGGCAACTTTCTACGAGCAGTACTTC
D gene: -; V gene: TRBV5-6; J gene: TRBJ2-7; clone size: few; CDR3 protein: CASSLQVHEQYF; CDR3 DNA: TGTGCCAGCAGCTTGCAGGTTCACGAGCAGTACTTC